Listed below are T cell receptor beta chains from one sample, sequenced in a study of beta chain features in type 1 diabetes. Here immunoSEQ multiplex PCR was the method, and the copy in TCRdb shows in-frame clones only, minus some. Of about 60,000 clones in the sample, approximately 59% were seen once. Sequencing was carried out using Tregs from blood. The receptors derive from a woman aged 18-29 years in good health. Each CDR3 is given with its conserved first and last residue. The order of the fields is clone size, V gene, D gene, J gene, CDR3 protein. A D gene is named only where the DNA matches it firmly. Only part of the rows carry a size: once, few, many, or a class if the clone is expanded.

abundance: -
v_gene: TRBV30
d_gene: -
j_gene: TRBJ2-3
CDR3aa: CACDRGWGQYF

abundance: once
v_gene: TRBV2
d_gene: -
j_gene: TRBJ2-7
CDR3aa: CASKGDGSYEQYF

abundance: -
v_gene: TRBV5-6
d_gene: TRBD1
j_gene: TRBJ1-2
CDR3aa: CASSPGQGWTYGYTF

abundance: -
v_gene: TRBV7-9
d_gene: TRBD2
j_gene: TRBJ2-1
CDR3aa: CASSLLAGGMKQFF

abundance: -
v_gene: TRBV6-1
d_gene: TRBD1
j_gene: TRBJ2-7
CDR3aa: CASSGQGGAYEQYF

abundance: once
v_gene: TRBV18
d_gene: -
j_gene: TRBJ1-4
CDR3aa: CASSPGDLTVEKLFF

abundance: few
v_gene: TRBV4-1
d_gene: TRBD2
j_gene: TRBJ2-7
CDR3aa: CASSQAPDSGLSYEQYF

abundance: -
v_gene: TRBV30
d_gene: -
j_gene: TRBJ2-6
CDR3aa: CASGISGANVLTF

abundance: -
v_gene: TRBV5-1
d_gene: -
j_gene: TRBJ2-5
CDR3aa: CASSLGGSETQYF

abundance: -
v_gene: TRBV6-1
d_gene: TRBD1
j_gene: TRBJ2-1
CDR3aa: CATDAGTVSYNEQFF

abundance: once
v_gene: TRBV5-1
d_gene: TRBD2
j_gene: TRBJ2-1
CDR3aa: CASSRTSGHYNEQFF

abundance: few
v_gene: TRBV19
d_gene: -
j_gene: TRBJ2-2
CDR3aa: CASTRQRTAGELFF

abundance: -
v_gene: TRBV5-1
d_gene: -
j_gene: TRBJ2-4
CDR3aa: CASSPGEAKNIQHF

abundance: -
v_gene: TRBV6-5
d_gene: -
j_gene: TRBJ2-7
CDR3aa: CASSYDVRGYEQYF

abundance: -
v_gene: TRBV5-1
d_gene: -
j_gene: TRBJ1-4
CDR3aa: CASSLEVREMSEKLFF

abundance: -
v_gene: TRBV5-4
d_gene: -
j_gene: TRBJ1-5
CDR3aa: CASSSPGGGNQPQHF

abundance: -
v_gene: TRBV19
d_gene: TRBD2
j_gene: TRBJ2-3
CDR3aa: CASSSLAGGEDTQYF

abundance: once
v_gene: TRBV7-9
d_gene: TRBD1
j_gene: TRBJ2-5
CDR3aa: CASSSTGRGETQYF

abundance: few
v_gene: TRBV5-6
d_gene: -
j_gene: TRBJ2-4
CDR3aa: CASSLVGGEGGIQYF

abundance: -
v_gene: TRBV18
d_gene: -
j_gene: TRBJ2-7
CDR3aa: CASSGESYEQYF

abundance: few
v_gene: TRBV5-1
d_gene: TRBD2
j_gene: TRBJ2-5
CDR3aa: CAGESLAGGGETQYF

abundance: -
v_gene: TRBV27
d_gene: TRBD1
j_gene: TRBJ2-7
CDR3aa: CASRPTGQGVYEQYF

abundance: -
v_gene: TRBV7-9
d_gene: TRBD1
j_gene: TRBJ1-1
CDR3aa: CASLPTRGPNTEAFF

abundance: -
v_gene: TRBV5-4
d_gene: TRBD1
j_gene: TRBJ1-1
CDR3aa: CASGRQGSGLEAFF

abundance: -
v_gene: TRBV18
d_gene: TRBD1
j_gene: TRBJ1-2
CDR3aa: CASSPTGTGGDYGYTF

abundance: few
v_gene: TRBV13
d_gene: -
j_gene: TRBJ2-5
CDR3aa: CASSLGIGGQETQYF

abundance: -
v_gene: TRBV9
d_gene: -
j_gene: TRBJ1-1
CDR3aa: CASSVRGIITEAFF

abundance: -
v_gene: TRBV6-5
d_gene: -
j_gene: TRBJ1-4
CDR3aa: CASSPDSSVVFF

abundance: -
v_gene: TRBV15
d_gene: TRBD1
j_gene: TRBJ2-1
CDR3aa: CATSRDFLGQGYHNEQFF

abundance: -
v_gene: TRBV5-1
d_gene: -
j_gene: TRBJ1-1
CDR3aa: CASSWGDREGTEAFF

abundance: -
v_gene: TRBV6-6
d_gene: -
j_gene: TRBJ2-5
CDR3aa: CASSYSKETQYF

abundance: -
v_gene: TRBV18
d_gene: TRBD1
j_gene: TRBJ1-3
CDR3aa: CASSSPDRVGNTIYF

abundance: few
v_gene: TRBV18
d_gene: TRBD2
j_gene: TRBJ2-7
CDR3aa: CASSPRGGDYEQYF

abundance: -
v_gene: TRBV7-8
d_gene: -
j_gene: TRBJ2-1
CDR3aa: CASSLRLTRSDEQFF

abundance: -
v_gene: TRBV7-9
d_gene: TRBD1
j_gene: TRBJ1-2
CDR3aa: CASSLARSGGIGYTF